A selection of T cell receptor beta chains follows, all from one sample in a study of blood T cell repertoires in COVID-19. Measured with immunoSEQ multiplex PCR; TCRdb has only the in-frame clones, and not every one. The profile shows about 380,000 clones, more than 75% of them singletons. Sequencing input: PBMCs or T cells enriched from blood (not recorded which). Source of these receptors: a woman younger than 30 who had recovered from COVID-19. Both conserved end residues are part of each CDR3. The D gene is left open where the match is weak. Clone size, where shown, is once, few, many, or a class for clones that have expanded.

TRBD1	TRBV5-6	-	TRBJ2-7	TGTGCCAGCAGCTTTTCCACAGGGGTTGTCGAGCAGTACTTC	CASSFSTGVVEQYF
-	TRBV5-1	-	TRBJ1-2	TGCGCCAGCAGCTTGTTGGGACAAGGTTATGGCTACACCTTC	CASSLLGQGYGYTF
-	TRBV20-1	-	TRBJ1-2	TGCAGTGCTAGTAGGGGGACAACCGGAAGACCGTTCTTC	CSASRGTTGRPFF
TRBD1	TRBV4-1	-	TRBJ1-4	TGCGCCAGCAGCCGTTCCGGGACAGCTAATGAAAAACTGTTTTTT	CASSRSGTANEKLFF
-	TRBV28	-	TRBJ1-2	TGTGCCAGCAGTTTTTCAGGTGCAGGATCAGTCGCCAACTATGGCTACACCTTC	CASSFSGAGSVANYGYTF
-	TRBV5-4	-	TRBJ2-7	TGTGCCAGCAGCTCGGAGAAAACCTACGAGCAGTACTTC	CASSSEKTYEQYF
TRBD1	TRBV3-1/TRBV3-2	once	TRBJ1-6	TGTGCCAGCAGCCAAGATCTGACAGGGGAGGATTCACCCCTCCACTTT	CASSQDLTGEDSPLHF
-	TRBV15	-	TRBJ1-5	TGTGCCACCAGCAGCCAACACGACAGAAATAGCAATCAGCCCCAGCATTTT	CATSSQHDRNSNQPQHF
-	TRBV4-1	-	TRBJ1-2	TGCGCCAGCAGCCAAGAGGCAGGGGATGATGGCTACACCTTC	CASSQEAGDDGYTF
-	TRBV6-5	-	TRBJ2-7	TGTGCCAGCAGTCAACAGGGCGCGCAGTACTTC	CASSQQGAQYF
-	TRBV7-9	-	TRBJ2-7	TGTGCCAGCAGCTCCGTTCCGACTACCGAACACTACGAGCAGTACTTC	CASSSVPTTEHYEQYF
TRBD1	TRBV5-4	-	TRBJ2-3	TGTGCCAGCAGCTTAGGACAGGGAATCACAGATACGCAGTATTTT	CASSLGQGITDTQYF
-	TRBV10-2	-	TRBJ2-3	TGCGCCAGCAGTGAGTCTGGCGGGGTTAGCACAGATACGCAGTATTTT	CASSESGGVSTDTQYF
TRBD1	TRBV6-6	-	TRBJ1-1	TGTGCCAGCAGTTACTCTCTGGACAGGTACACTGAAGCTTTCTTT	CASSYSLDRYTEAFF
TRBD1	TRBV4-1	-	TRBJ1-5	TGCGCCAGCAGCCAAGATGAGTTGACAGGGCATCAGCCCCAGCATTTT	CASSQDELTGHQPQHF
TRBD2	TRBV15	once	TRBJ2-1	TGTGCCACCAGCAGAGTGGTTAGCGGGGGATACAATGAGCAGTTCTTC	CATSRVVSGGYNEQFF
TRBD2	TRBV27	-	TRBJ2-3	TGTGCCAGCTCGACCAAGCGGGGGTTGGGCACAGATACGCAGTATTTT	CASSTKRGLGTDTQYF
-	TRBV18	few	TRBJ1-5	TGTGCCAGCTCACCGGGTGCCAGGGCACTCGCGCAGCCCCAGCATTTT	CASSPGARALAQPQHF
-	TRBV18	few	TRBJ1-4	TGTGCCAGCTCGCTACAGGGCCTTAATGAAAAACTGTTTTTT	CASSLQGLNEKLFF
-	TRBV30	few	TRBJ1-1	TGTGCCTGGAGTGTAGAATTGTTATCGGTACAGGTAGAAGCTTTCTTT	CAWSVELLSVQVEAFF
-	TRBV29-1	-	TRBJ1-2	TGCAGCGTTGAAGATGGAGCTTCGGGCTATGGCTACACCTTC	CSVEDGASGYGYTF
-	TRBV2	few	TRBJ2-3	TGTGCCACCGCCGAGGCCAGCACGGTTAGCACAGATACGCAGTATTTT	CATAEASTVSTDTQYF
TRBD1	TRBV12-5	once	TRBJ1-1	TGTGCTAGTGGACCCACTGGGACAGGGGACACTGAAGCTTTCTTT	CASGPTGTGDTEAFF
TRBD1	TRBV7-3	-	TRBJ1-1	TGTGCCAGCAGCTGGGGACAGGGGAACACTGAAGCTTTCTTT	CASSWGQGNTEAFF
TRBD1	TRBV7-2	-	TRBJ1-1	TGTGCCAGCAGCTACCAGCCGGGACAGGGACAGAACACTGAAGCTTTCTTT	CASSYQPGQGQNTEAFF
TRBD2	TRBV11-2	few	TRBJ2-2	TGTGCCAGCAGCTGGAGCGGGGGGGACACCGGGGAGCTGTTTTTT	CASSWSGGDTGELFF
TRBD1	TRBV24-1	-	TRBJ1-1	TGTGCCACCAGCCTGGGACAGGGTACTGAAGCTTTCTTT	CATSLGQGTEAFF
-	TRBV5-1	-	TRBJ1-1	TGCGCCAGCAGTCAATCAACAGGATCGAACACTGAAGCTTTCTTT	CASSQSTGSNTEAFF
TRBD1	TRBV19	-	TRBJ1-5	TGTGCCAGTAGTATCGCGGACAGGGTAAATCAGCCCCAGCATTTT	CASSIADRVNQPQHF
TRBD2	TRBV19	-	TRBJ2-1	TGTGCCAGTAGTACGCAGGGAGCGGGGTGGCAGTTCTTC	CASSTQGAGWQFF
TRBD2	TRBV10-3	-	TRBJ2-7	TGTGCCATAGCTAGCGGCACTTACTACGAGCAGTACTTC	CAIASGTYYEQYF
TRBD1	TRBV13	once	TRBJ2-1	TGTGCCAGCAGCCTCCGGGACAGGCATCTCAATGAGCAGTTCTTC	CASSLRDRHLNEQFF
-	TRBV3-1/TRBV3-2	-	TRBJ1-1	TGTGCCAGCAACCGCCAGGGTAGGACTGAAGCTTTCTTT	CASNRQGRTEAFF
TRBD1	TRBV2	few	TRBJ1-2	TGTGCCAGCAGACTGGGACAGGGGGCCTGGAGGAACTATGGCTACACCTTC	CASRLGQGAWRNYGYTF
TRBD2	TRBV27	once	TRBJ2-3	TGTGCCAGCAGTCCTACAGCGGGGGGGGGCGGCACAGATACGCAGTATTTT	CASSPTAGGGGTDTQYF
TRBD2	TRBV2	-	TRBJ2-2	TGTGCCAGCAGTCGACGACTAGCGGGGGGTCCCACCGGGGAGCTGTTTTTT	CASSRRLAGGPTGELFF
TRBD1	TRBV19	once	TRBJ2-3	TGTGCCAGTAGTACGACAGGGCGACGGAGCACAAATACGCAGTATTTT	CASSTTGRRSTNTQYF
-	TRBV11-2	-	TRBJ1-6	TGTGCCAGCAGCCTCGACAGGAGCTCCTATAATTCACCCCTCCACTTT	CASSLDRSSYNSPLHF
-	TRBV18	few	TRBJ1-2	TGTGCCAGCTCACCAGGGATTGAGTTACAGGCCTATGGCTACACCTTC	CASSPGIELQAYGYTF
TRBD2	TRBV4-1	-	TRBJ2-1	TGCGCCAGCACCCAAGAAAGCGGGGGGAACTCCTACAATGAGCAGTTCTTC	CASTQESGGNSYNEQFF
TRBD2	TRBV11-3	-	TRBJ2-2	TGTGCCAGCAGCTTAGTGGCTAGCGGGGGGACGAACACCGGGGAGCTGTTTTTT	CASSLVASGGTNTGELFF
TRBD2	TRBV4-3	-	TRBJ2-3	TGCGCCAGCAGCCAAAAAGCGGGGGGTGGGACAGATACGCAGTATTTT	CASSQKAGGGTDTQYF
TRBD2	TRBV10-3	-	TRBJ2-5	TGTGCCATCATGACCAGCGGGGGATTGAAGTACTTC	CAIMTSGGLKYF
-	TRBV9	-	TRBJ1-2	TGTGCCAGCAGCGTTAGCAGCTCTAACTATGGCTACACCTTC	CASSVSSSNYGYTF
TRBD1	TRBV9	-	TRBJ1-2	TGTGCCAGCAGCTTCGCAGGGGGCGGAGGCTACACCTTC	CASSFAGGGGYTF
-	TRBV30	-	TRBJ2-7	TGTGCCTGGAGTGGTGACAGGTCGTCTTGGTACGAGCAGTACTTC	CAWSGDRSSWYEQYF
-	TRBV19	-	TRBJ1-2	TGTGCCAGTTCAATCGACAGACGAGCTGGCTACACCTTC	CASSIDRRAGYTF
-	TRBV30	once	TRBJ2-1	TGTGCCTGGAGTTTTTGGGCCAATGAGCAGTTCTTC	CAWSFWANEQFF
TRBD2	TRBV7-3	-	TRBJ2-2	TGTGCCAGCAGCTTAAGGGGTGGCGGGGGAGACACCGGGGAGCTGTTTTTT	CASSLRGGGGDTGELFF
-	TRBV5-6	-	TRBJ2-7	TGTGCCAGCAGCTTGGGGCAGTACGAGCAGTACTTC	CASSLGQYEQYF
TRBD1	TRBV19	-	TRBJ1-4	TGTGCCAGTAGTATAGGGAGACAGGGGTTTCCGGAACCTCCTCAAAATGAAAAACTGTTTTTT	CASSIGRQGFPEPPQNEKLFF
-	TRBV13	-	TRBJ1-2	TGTGCCAGCAGCCCAAAGATGGCAGGGGATGGCTACACCTTC	CASSPKMAGDGYTF
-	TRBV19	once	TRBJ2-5	TGTGCCAGTAGTATAGGCCAGGGGTTCCAAGAGACCCAGTACTTC	CASSIGQGFQETQYF
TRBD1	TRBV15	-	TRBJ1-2	TGTGCCACCAGCAGACAGGGGGCGGCTGGCTACACCTTC	CATSRQGAAGYTF
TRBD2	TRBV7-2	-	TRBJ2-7	TGTGCCAGCAGCTTAGGGGGCCCGGGCGGGGGTCGGTACGAGCAGTACTTC	CASSLGGPGGGRYEQYF